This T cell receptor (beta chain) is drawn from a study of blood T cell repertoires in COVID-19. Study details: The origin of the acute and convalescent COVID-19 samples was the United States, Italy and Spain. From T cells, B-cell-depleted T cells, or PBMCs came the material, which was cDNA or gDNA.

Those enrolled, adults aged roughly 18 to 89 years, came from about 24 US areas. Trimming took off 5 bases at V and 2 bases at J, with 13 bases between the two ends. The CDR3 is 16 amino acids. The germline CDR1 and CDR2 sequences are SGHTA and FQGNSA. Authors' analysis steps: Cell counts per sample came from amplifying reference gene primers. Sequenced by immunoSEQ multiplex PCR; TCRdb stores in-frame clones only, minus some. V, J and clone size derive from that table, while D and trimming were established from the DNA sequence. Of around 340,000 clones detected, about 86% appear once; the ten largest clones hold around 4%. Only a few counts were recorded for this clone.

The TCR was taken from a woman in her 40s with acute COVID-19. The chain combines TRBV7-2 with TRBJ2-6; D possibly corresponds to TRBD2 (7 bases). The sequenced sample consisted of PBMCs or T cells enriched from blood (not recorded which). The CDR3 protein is CASSPKGGTGANVLTF. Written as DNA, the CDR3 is TGTGCCAGCAGCCCGAAGGGGGGGACTGGGGCCAACGTCCTGACTTTC.